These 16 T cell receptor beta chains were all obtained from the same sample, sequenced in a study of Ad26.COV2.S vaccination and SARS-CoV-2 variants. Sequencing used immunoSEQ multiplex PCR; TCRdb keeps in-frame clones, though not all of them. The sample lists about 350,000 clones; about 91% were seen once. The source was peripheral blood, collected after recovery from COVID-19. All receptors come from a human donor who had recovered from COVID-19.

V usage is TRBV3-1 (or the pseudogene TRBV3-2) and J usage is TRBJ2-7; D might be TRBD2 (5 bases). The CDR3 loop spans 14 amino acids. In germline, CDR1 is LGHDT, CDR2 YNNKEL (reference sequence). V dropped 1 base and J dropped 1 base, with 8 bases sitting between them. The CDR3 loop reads CASSQGRGSYEQYF. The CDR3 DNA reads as TGTGCCAGCAGCCAAGGTCGCGGGTCCTACGAGCAGTACTTC.

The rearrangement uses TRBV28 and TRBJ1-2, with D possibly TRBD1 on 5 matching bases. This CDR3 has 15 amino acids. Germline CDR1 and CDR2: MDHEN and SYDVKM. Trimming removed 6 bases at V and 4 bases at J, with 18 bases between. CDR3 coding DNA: TGTGCCAGCAGGGGGGGGACTATTGACGGCTATGGCTACACCTTC. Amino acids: CASRGGTIDGYGYTF.

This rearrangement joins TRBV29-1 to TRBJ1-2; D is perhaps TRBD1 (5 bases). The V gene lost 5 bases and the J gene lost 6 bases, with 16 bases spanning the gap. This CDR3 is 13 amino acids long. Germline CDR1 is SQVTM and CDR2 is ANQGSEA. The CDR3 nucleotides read TGCAGCGTTCTTGGTTCGGGGGAGAATGGCTACACCTTC. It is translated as CSVLGSGENGYTF.

The CDR3, as DNA: TGTGCCAGTACCCGGACAGGGGCTGGAAACACCATATATTTT. This encodes CASTRTGAGNTIYF. The V and J genes are TRBV19 and TRBJ1-3; 9 nucleotides line up with TRBD1. This CDR3 has 14 residues. V dropped 7 bases and J dropped 2; count of bases not matched to a gene: 3. The germline V gene has CDR1 LNHDA and CDR2 SQIVND (reference sequence).

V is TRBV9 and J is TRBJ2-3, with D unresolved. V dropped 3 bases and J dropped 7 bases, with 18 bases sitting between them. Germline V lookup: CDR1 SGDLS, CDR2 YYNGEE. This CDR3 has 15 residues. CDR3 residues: CASSAALIGPHTQYF. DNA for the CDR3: TGTGCCAGCAGCGCTGCCTTGATCGGGCCACATACGCAGTATTTT.

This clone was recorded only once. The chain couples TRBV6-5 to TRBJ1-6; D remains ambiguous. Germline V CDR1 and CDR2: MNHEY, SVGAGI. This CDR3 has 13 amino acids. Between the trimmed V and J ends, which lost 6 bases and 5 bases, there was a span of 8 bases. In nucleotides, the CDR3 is TGTGCCAGCAGAGCCGGCGATAATTCACCCCTCCACTTT. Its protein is CASRAGDNSPLHF.

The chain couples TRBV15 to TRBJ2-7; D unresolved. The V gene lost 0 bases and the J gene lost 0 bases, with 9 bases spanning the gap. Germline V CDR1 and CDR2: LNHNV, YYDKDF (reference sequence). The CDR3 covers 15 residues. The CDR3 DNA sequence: TGTGCCACCAGCAGAGACAGGTTTAGCTCCTACGAGCAGTACTTC. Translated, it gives CATSRDRFSSYEQYF.

The CDR3 DNA reads as TGTGCCAGCAGTTTAACTCCCCGGGGCAAGAATCAGCCCCAGCATTTT. This gives the protein CASSLTPRGKNQPQHF. The rearrangement links TRBV6-2 or TRBV6-3 to TRBJ1-5; weak D call: TRBD1 (5 bases). Germline loops: CDR1 MNHEY, CDR2 SVGEGT. CDR3 length: 16 amino acids. V lost 4 bases to trimming and J lost 4 bases, with 17 bases between them.

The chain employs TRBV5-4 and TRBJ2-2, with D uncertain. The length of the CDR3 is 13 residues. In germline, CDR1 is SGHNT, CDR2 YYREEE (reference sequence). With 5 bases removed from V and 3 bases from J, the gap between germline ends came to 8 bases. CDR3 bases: TGTGCCAGCAGGGACCCTTACACCGGGGAGCTGTTTTTT. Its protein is CASRDPYTGELFF.

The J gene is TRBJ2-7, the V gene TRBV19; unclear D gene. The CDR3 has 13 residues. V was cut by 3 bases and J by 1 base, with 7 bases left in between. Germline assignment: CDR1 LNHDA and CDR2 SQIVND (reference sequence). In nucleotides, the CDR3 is TGTGCCAGTAGTATCGGCACTTCCTACGAGCAGTACTTC. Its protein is CASSIGTSYEQYF.

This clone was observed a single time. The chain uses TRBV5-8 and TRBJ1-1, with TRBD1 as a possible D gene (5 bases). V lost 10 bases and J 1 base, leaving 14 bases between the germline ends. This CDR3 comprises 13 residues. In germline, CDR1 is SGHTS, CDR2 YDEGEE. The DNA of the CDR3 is TGTGCCGCTAGGGGCAGGGCGAACACTGAAGCTTTCTTT. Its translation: CAARGRANTEAFF.

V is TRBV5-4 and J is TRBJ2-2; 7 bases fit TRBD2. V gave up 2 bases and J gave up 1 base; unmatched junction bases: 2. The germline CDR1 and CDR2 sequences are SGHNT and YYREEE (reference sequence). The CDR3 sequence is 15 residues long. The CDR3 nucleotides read TGTGCCAGCAGCTTAGGCGGGGGGAACACCGGGGAGCTGTTTTTT. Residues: CASSLGGGNTGELFF.

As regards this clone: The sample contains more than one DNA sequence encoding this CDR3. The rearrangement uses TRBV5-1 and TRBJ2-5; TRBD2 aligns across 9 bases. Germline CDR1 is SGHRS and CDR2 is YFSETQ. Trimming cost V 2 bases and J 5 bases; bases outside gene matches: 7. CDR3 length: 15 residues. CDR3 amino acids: CASSLGRGGPETQYF. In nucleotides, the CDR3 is TGCGCCAGCAGCTTAGGGCGGGGGGGCCCCGAGACCCAGTACTTC.

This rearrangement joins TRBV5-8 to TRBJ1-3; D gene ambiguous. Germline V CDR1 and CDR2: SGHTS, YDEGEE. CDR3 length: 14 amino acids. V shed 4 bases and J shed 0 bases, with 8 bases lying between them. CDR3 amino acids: CASSGMSSGNTIYF. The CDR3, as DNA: TGTGCCAGCAGCGGAATGAGCTCTGGAAACACCATATATTTT.

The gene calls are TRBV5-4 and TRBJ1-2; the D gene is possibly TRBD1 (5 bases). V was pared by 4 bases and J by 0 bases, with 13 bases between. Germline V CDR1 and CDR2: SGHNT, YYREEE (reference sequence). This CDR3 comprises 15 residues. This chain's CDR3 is CASSGPTETNYGYTF. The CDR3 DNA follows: TGTGCCAGCAGCGGGCCGACAGAGACTAACTATGGCTACACCTTC.

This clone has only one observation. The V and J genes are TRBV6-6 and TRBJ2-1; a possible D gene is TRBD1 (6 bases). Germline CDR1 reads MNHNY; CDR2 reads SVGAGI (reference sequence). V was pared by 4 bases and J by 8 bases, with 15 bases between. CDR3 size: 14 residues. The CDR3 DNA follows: TGTGCCAGCAGTTTCAGGGGTCCTTTTGATGAGCAGTTCTTC. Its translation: CASSFRGPFDEQFF.